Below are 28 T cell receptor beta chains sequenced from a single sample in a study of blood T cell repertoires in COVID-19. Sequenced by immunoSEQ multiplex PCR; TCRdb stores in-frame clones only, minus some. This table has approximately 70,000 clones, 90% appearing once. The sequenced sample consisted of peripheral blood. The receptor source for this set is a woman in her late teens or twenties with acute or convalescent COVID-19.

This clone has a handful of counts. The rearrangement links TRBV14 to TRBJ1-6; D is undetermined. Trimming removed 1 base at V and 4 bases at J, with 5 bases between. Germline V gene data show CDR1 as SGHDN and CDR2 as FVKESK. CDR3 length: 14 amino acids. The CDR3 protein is CASSQGRYNSPLHF. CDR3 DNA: TGTGCCAGCAGCCAAGGCCGGTATAATTCACCCCTCCACTTT. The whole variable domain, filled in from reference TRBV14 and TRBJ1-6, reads EAGVTQFPSHSVIEKGQTVTLRCDPISGHDNLYWYRRVMGKEIKFLLHFVKESKQDESGMPNNRFLAERTGGTYSTLKVQPAELEDSGVYFCASSQGRYNSPLHFGNGTRLTVT.

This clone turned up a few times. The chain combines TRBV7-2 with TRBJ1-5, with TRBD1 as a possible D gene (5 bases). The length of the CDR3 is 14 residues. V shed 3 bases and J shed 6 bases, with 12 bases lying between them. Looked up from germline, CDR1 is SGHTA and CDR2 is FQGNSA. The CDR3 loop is CASSFPGLGQPQHF. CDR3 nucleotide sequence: TGTGCCAGCAGCTTCCCAGGGTTAGGTCAGCCCCAGCATTTT.

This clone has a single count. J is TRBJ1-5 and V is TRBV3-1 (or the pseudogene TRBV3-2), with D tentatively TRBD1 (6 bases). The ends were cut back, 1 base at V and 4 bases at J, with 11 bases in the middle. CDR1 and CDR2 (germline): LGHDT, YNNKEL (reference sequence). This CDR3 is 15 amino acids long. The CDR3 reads CASSQGWDNNQPQHF. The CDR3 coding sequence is TGTGCCAGCAGCCAAGGCTGGGACAATAATCAGCCCCAGCATTTT.

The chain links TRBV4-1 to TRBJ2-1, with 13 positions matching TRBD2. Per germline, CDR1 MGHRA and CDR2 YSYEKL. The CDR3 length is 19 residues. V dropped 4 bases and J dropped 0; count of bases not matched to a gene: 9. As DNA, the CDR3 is TGCGCCAGCAGCCGGACGGGACTAGCGGGGAGGAGCTCCTACAATGAGCAGTTCTTC. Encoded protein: CASSRTGLAGRSSYNEQFF.

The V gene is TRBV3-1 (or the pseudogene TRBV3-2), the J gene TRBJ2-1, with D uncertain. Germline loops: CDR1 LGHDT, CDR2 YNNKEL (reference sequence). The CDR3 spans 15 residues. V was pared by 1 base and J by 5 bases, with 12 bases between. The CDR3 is CASSQGTAGHNEQFF. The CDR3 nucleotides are TGTGCCAGCAGCCAAGGTACAGCTGGCCACAATGAGCAGTTCTTC.

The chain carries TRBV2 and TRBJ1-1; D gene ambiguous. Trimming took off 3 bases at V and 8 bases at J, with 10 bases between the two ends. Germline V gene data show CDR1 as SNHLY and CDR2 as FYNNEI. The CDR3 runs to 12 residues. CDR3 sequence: CASSDPQKEAFF. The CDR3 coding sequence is TGTGCCAGCAGTGATCCCCAGAAAGAAGCTTTCTTT.

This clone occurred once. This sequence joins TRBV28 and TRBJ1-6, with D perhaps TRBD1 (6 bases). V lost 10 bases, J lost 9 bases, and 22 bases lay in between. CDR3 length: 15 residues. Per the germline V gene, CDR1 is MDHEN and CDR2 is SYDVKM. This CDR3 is CATEGEAGDTSPLHF. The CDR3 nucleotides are TGTGCCACCGAGGGAGAAGCAGGGGATACTTCACCCCTCCACTTT.

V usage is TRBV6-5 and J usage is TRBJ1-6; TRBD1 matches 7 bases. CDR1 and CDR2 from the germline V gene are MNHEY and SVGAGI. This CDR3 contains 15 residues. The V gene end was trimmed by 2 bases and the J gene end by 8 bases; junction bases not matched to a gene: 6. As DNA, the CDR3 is TGTGCCAGCAGTTACCAGACAGGGACAGATTCACCCCTCCACTTT. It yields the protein CASSYQTGTDSPLHF.

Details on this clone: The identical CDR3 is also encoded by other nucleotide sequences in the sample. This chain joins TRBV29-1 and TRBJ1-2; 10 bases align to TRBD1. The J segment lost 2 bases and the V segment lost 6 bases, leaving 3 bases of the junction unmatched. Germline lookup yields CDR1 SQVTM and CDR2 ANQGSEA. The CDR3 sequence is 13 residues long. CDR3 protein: CSVLGQGNYGYTF. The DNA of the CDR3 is TGCAGCGTCCTGGGACAGGGGAACTATGGCTACACCTTC. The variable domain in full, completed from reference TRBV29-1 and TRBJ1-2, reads SAVISQKPSRDICQRGTSLTIQCQVDSQVTMMFWYRQQPGQSLTLIATANQGSEATYESGFVIDKFPISRPNLTFSTLTVSNMSPEDSSIYLCSVLGQGNYGYTFGSGTRLTVV.

The CDR3 spells CASSRIYNEQFF. CDR3 nucleotide sequence: TGTGCCAGCAGCCGTATCTACAATGAGCAGTTCTTC. The rearrangement links TRBV14 to TRBJ2-1; D unresolved. This CDR3 has 12 residues. The ends were cut back, 4 bases at V and 3 bases at J, with 4 bases in the middle. Germline loops: CDR1 SGHDN, CDR2 FVKESK.

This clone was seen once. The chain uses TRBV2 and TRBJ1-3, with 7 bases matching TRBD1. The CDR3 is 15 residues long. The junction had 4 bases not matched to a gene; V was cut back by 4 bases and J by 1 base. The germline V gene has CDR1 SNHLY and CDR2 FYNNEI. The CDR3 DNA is TGTGCCAGCAGTGCTCGGACAGGTTCTGGAAACACCATATATTTT. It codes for CASSARTGSGNTIYF.

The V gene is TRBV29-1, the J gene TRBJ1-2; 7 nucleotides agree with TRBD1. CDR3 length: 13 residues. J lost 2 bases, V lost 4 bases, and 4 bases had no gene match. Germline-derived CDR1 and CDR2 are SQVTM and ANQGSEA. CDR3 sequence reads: CSVADRLNYGYTF. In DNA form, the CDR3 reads TGCAGCGTTGCGGACAGGCTGAACTATGGCTACACCTTC.

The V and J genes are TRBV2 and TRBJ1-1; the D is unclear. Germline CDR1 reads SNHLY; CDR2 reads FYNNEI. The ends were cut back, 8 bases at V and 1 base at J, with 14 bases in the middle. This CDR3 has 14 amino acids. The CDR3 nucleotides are TGTGCCAGCCGAGCGCGGGCAAAGAACACTGAAGCTTTCTTT. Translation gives CASRARAKNTEAFF.

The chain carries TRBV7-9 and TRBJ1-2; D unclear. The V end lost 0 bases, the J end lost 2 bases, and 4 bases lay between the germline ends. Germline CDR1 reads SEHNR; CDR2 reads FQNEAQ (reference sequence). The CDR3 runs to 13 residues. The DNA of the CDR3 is TGTGCCAGCAGCTTAGCCGGGAACTATGGCTACACCTTC. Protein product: CASSLAGNYGYTF.

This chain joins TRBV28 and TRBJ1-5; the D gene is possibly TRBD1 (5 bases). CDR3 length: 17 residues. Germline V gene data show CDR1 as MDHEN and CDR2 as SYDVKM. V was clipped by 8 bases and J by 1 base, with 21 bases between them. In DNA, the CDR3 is TGTGCCAGCCGGGCGGGGGTAAAATTCGGGAGCAATCAGCCCCAGCATTTT. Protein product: CASRAGVKFGSNQPQHF.

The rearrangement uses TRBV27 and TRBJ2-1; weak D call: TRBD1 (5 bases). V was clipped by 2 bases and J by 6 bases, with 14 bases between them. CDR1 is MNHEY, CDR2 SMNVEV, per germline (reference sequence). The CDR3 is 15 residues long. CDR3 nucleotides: TGTGCCAGCAGTTTACGGAAGGGGTCAGGCAATGAGCAGTTCTTC. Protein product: CASSLRKGSGNEQFF.

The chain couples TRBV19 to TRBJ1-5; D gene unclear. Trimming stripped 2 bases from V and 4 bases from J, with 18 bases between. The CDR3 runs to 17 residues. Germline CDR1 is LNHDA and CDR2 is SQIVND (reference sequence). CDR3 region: CASSIIAYGGINQPQHF. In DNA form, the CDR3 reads TGTGCCAGTAGTATAATCGCTTACGGAGGGATAAATCAGCCCCAGCATTTT.

The CDR3, as DNA: TGTGCCAGCAGCTTGGCCGGGACTAGAGACGACGAGCAGTTCTTC. It translates to CASSLAGTRDDEQFF. The rearrangement links TRBV5-4 to TRBJ2-1; 8 bases match TRBD2. This CDR3 contains 15 residues. J lost 10 bases, V lost 0 bases, and 9 bases had no gene match. Germline loops: CDR1 SGHNT, CDR2 YYREEE (reference sequence).

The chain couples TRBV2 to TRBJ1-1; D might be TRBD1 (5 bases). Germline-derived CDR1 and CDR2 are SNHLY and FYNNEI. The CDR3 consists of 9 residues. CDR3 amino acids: CITGYQAFF. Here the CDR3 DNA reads TGTATCACAGGATACCAAGCTTTCTTT.

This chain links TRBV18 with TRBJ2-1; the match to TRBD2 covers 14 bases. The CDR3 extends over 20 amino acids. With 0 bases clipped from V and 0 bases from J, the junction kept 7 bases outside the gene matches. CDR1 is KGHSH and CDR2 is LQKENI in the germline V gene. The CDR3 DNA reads TGTGCCAGCTCACCACCGAGACTAGCGGGGGGGGTTAGCTCCTACAATGAGCAGTTCTTC. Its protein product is CASSPPRLAGGVSSYNEQFF.

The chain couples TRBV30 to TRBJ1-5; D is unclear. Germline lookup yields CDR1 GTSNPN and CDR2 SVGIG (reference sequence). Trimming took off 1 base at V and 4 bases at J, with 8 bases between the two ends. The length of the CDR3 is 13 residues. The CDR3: CAWSGRRNQPQHF. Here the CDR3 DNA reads TGTGCCTGGAGTGGCCGGAGAAATCAGCCCCAGCATTTT.

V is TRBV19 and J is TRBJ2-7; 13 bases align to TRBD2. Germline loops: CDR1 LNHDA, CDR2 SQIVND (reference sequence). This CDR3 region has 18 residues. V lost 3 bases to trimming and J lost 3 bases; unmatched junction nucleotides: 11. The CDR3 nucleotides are TGTGCCAGTAGTATTTCCCACGGACTAGCGGGAGCAGGCTACGAGCAGTACTTC. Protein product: CASSISHGLAGAGYEQYF. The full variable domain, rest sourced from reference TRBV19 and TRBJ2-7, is DGGITQSPKYLFRKEGQNVTLSCEQNLNHDAMYWYRQDPGQGLRLIYYSQIVNDFQKGDIAEGYSVSREKKESFPLTVTSAQKNPTAFYLCASSISHGLAGAGYEQYFGPGTRLTVT.

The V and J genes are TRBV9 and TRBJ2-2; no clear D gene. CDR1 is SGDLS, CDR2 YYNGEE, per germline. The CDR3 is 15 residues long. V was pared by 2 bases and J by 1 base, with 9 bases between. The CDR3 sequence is CASSVAGENTGELFF. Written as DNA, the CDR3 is TGTGCCAGCAGCGTGGCAGGCGAGAACACCGGGGAGCTGTTTTTT.

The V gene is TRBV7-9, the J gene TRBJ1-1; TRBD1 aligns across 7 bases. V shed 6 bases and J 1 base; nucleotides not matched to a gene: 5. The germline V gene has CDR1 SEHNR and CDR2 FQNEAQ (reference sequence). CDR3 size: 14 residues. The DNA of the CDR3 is TGTGCCAGCAGACCCAACAGGGGGAACACTGAAGCTTTCTTT. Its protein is CASRPNRGNTEAFF.

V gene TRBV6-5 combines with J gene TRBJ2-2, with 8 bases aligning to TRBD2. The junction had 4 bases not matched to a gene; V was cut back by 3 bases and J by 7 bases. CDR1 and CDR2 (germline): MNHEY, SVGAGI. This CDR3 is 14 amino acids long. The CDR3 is CASSYGSGGGELFF. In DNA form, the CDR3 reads TGTGCCAGCAGTTATGGAAGCGGGGGCGGGGAGCTGTTTTTT.

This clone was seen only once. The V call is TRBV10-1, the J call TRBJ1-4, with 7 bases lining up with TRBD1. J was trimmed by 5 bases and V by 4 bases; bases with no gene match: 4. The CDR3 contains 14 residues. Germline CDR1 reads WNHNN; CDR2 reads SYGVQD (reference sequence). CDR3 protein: CASSGDSTNEKLFF. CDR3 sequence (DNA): TGCGCCAGCAGTGGGGACAGTACCAATGAAAAACTGTTTTTT.

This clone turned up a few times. CDR3 residues: CASSFSQGADGYTF. CDR3 DNA: TGTGCCAGCAGCTTCTCCCAGGGGGCGGATGGCTACACCTTC. The rearrangement links TRBV5-4 to TRBJ1-2; TRBD1 aligns across 8 bases. This CDR3 has 14 amino acids. V gave up 2 bases and J gave up 6 bases; unmatched junction bases: 6. Germline V gives CDR1 SGHNT, CDR2 YYREEE (reference sequence).

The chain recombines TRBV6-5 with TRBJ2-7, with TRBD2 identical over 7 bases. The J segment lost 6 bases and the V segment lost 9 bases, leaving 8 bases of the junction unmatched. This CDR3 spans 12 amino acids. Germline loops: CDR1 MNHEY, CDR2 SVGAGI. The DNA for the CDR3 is TGTGCCAGTGGACTAGGTGGTCTCGAGCAGTACTTC. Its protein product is CASGLGGLEQYF.